This TCR beta chain was recovered during a study of blood T cell repertoires in COVID-19. Across the study: The cDNA or gDNA used as material had been derived from T cells, B-cell-depleted T cells, or PBMCs.

In the authors' methods: Amplification of reference gene primers was used by the study to estimate nucleated cell counts. The repertoire was sequenced with immunoSEQ multiplex PCR; TCRdb's copy has only in-frame clones and lacks some. The V and J calls and clone size are taken from that table; D and trimming were inferred from the DNA. The table includes 200,000 to 250,000 clones, 82% detected once. In Seattle, patients joined the study during active infection and were tracked longitudinally. The material sequenced was peripheral blood. This clonotype was obtained from a woman aged 65 to 85 with COVID-19, enrolled during active disease.

CDR3 sequence reads: CASSRRGDEKLFF. The CDR3 DNA is TGTGCCAGCAGTCGCCGGGGGGACGAAAAACTGTTTTTT. V usage is TRBV6-5 and J usage is TRBJ1-4; TRBD1 is a possible D gene (5 bases). Germline values: CDR1 MNHEY, CDR2 SVGAGI. This CDR3 spans 13 amino acids. V gave up 5 bases and J gave up 8 bases, with 12 bases separating them.